These T cell receptor beta chains were read from a single sample in a study of T cells in Graves' hyperthyroidism and ophthalmopathy. TCRdb ran MiXCR on the multiplex PCR reads and lists one entry per CDR3 protein. Of a few hundred thousand distinct CDR3 sequences listed, roughly a fifth are singletons. What was sequenced was blood. These receptors originate from a woman between 45 and 65 years old with Graves' hyperthyroidism. The CDR3 runs from the conserved cysteine through the conserved F or W. The D gene is left open where the match is weak. Size is omitted from some rows. Given values are once, few, many or a class for expanded clones.

CDR3 protein	CDR3 DNA	J gene	V gene	clone size	D gene
CSASSSSKGNFVWNTEAFF	TGCAGTGCTAGCTCATCTAGTAAGGGGAATTTTGTTTGGAACACTGAAGCTTTCTTT	TRBJ1-1	TRBV20-1	few	.
CSVGGTGEQFF	TGCAGCGTTGGAGGGACAGGTGAGCAGTTCTTC	TRBJ2-1	TRBV29-1	.	TRBD1
CASSLAGGSRDTQYF	TGTGCCAGCAGCTTAGCGGGGGGGTCAAGAGATACGCAGTATTTT	TRBJ2-3	TRBV7-3	once	TRBD2
CSARRLAEITDTQYF	TGCAGTGCTAGGCGACTAGCGGAGATCACAGATACGCAGTATTTT	TRBJ2-3	TRBV20-1	many	TRBD2
CASASSGGGLETQYF	TGTGCCAGCGCCAGTAGCGGGGGGGGATTAGAGACCCAGTACTTC	TRBJ2-5	TRBV25-1	.	TRBD2
CASRIWEQYF	TGTGCCAGCAGAATCTGGGAGCAGTACTTC	TRBJ2-7	TRBV5-6	few	.
CASSQGPGDGYTF	TGTGCCAGCAGCCAAGGACCGGGTGATGGCTACACCTTC	TRBJ1-2	TRBV3-1	many	.
CASSYSGSSTYEQYF	TGTGCCAGCAGCTATAGCGGGAGCTCCACCTACGAGCAGTACTTC	TRBJ2-7	TRBV6-1	.	TRBD2
CASIPGRIFYGYTF	TGTGCCAGCATCCCGGGACGGATTTTCTATGGCTACACCTTC	TRBJ1-2	TRBV5-8	.	.
CASSAAGTTYEQYF	TGTGCCAGCAGTGCGGCCGGGACTACCTACGAGCAGTACTTC	TRBJ2-7	TRBV6-1	many	TRBD2
CASSPDGQYGYTF	TGTGCCAGCAGCCCTGACGGACAATATGGCTACACCTTC	TRBJ1-2	TRBV7-9	.	.
CASEKLSSYEQYF	TGTGCCAGCGAGAAGCTGAGCTCCTACGAGCAGTACTTC	TRBJ2-7	TRBV6-1	many	.
CASSSDRGNTYEQYF	TGTGCCAGCAGCTCCGACAGGGGGAACACCTACGAGCAGTACTTC	TRBJ2-7	TRBV7-9	many	TRBD1
CSARADRTSGNTIYF	TGCAGTGCTAGAGCGGACAGGACCTCTGGAAACACCATATATTTT	TRBJ1-3	TRBV20-1	once	TRBD1
CASSYSTGYEQFF	TGTGCCAGCAGTTACTCGACAGGGTATGAGCAGTTCTTC	TRBJ2-1	TRBV6-2/TRBV6-3	many	TRBD1
CASSDRTGRFYGYTF	TGTGCCAGCAGCGACCGGACAGGGCGGTTCTATGGCTACACCTTC	TRBJ1-2	TRBV9	few	TRBD1
CASSPYPYEGKETQYF	TGTGCCAGCAGCCCATACCCCTACGAGGGTAAAGAGACCCAGTACTTC	TRBJ2-5	TRBV7-2	once	.
CASSPGQGALEAFF	TGTGCCAGCAGCCCTGGGCAGGGGGCCCTTGAAGCTTTCTTT	TRBJ1-1	TRBV11-2	many	TRBD1
CASSQVIVPGNSPLHF	TGCGCCAGCAGCCAAGTAATCGTACCGGGTAATTCACCCCTCCACTTT	TRBJ1-6	TRBV4-1	few	.
CASSQRGQMNTEAFF	TGTGCCAGCAGCCAGAGGGGACAGATGAACACTGAAGCTTTCTTT	TRBJ1-1	TRBV3-1	many	TRBD1
CASSEHGGENNQPQHF	TGTGCCAGCAGTGAACATGGCGGGGAGAACAATCAGCCCCAGCATTTT	TRBJ1-5	TRBV2	many	.
CASGPSGGAPYGYTF	TGTGCTAGTGGTCCTTCAGGGGGCGCACCCTATGGCTACACCTTC	TRBJ1-2	TRBV12-5	.	TRBD1
CATSRDHRSGNTIYF	TGTGCCACCAGCAGAGATCACCGCTCTGGAAACACCATATATTTT	TRBJ1-3	TRBV15	few	.
CASSTSPGGLTDTQYF	TGTGCCAGCAGCACCAGTCCGGGAGGGTTGACAGATACGCAGTATTTT	TRBJ2-3	TRBV9	few	TRBD2
CASGKDILTGQPQHF	TGTGCCAGCGGAAAGGACATATTGACGGGTCAGCCCCAGCATTTT	TRBJ1-5	TRBV6-1	many	.
CASAPGLPNNEQFF	TGTGCCAGCGCTCCGGGACTACCCAACAATGAGCAGTTCTTC	TRBJ2-1	TRBV6-2/TRBV6-3	.	TRBD2
CASSLWKRTGGFSYEQYF	TGCGCCAGCAGCTTGTGGAAAAGGACAGGGGGCTTTTCCTACGAGCAGTACTTC	TRBJ2-7	TRBV5-1	.	TRBD1
CSARVRYSDYGYTF	TGCAGTGCTAGAGTCCGGTATTCAGACTATGGCTACACCTTC	TRBJ1-2	TRBV20-1	many	.
CASRQSGGAKNEQFF	TGTGCCAGCAGACAGAGCGGGGGGGCCAAAAATGAGCAGTTCTTC	TRBJ2-1	TRBV6-1	.	TRBD2
CASSEEGSGELFF	TGTGCCAGCAGTGAAGAGGGTTCCGGGGAGCTGTTTTTT	TRBJ2-2	TRBV2	many	.
CSARDRLAGVTYEQYF	TGCAGTGCTAGAGACAGACTAGCGGGGGTTACCTACGAGCAGTACTTC	TRBJ2-7	TRBV20-1	.	TRBD2
CASSLKGAAYGYTF	TGTGCCAGCAGTTTAAAGGGGGCGGCCTATGGCTACACCTTC	TRBJ1-2	TRBV12-3/TRBV12-4	few	TRBD1
CASTGDNYGYTF	TGTGCCAGCACCGGAGATAACTATGGCTACACCTTC	TRBJ1-2	TRBV12-3/TRBV12-4	.	.
CASSQQGTYEQYF	TGTGCCAGCAGCCAACAGGGGACCTACGAGCAGTACTTC	TRBJ2-7	TRBV3-1	many	.
CASSPGMGVPAFF	TGTGCCAGCTCACCAGGGATGGGGGTCCCAGCTTTCTTT	TRBJ1-1	TRBV18	many	.
CSAHLGASQPQHF	TGCAGTGCCCATCTAGGGGCGAGTCAGCCCCAGCATTTT	TRBJ1-5	TRBV20-1	many	.
CASSHPRGQLFMNTEAFF	TGTGCCAGTAGTCACCCCCGGGGACAGCTGTTCATGAACACTGAAGCTTTCTTT	TRBJ1-1	TRBV19	.	TRBD1
CASSLAGGDNGQFF	TGCGCCAGCAGCCTAGCGGGGGGCGACAATGGGCAGTTCTTC	TRBJ2-1	TRBV5-1	many	TRBD2
CASSEPSGGPGEQFF	TGTGCCAGCAGTGAACCTAGCGGGGGGCCGGGTGAGCAGTTCTTC	TRBJ2-1	TRBV2	.	TRBD2
CASSGTGRYTDTQYF	TGTGCCAGCTCCGGCACGGGGCGGTACACAGATACGCAGTATTTT	TRBJ2-3	TRBV7-6	.	.
CASSLEGLVYEQYF	TGTGCCAGCAGCTTAGAGGGACTCGTCTACGAGCAGTACTTC	TRBJ2-7	TRBV7-2	many	.
CASSPRIRETQYF	TGTGCCAGCAGTCCAAGGATTCGAGAGACCCAGTACTTC	TRBJ2-5	TRBV6-1	.	.
CASSLALAGVFNEQFF	TGCGCCAGCAGCCTAGCCCTAGCGGGAGTTTTTAATGAGCAGTTCTTC	TRBJ2-1	TRBV5-1	few	TRBD2
CASSLSLAGGPLETQYF	TGTGCCAGCAGCCTCTCATTAGCGGGGGGGCCCTTGGAGACCCAGTACTTC	TRBJ2-5	TRBV11-2	.	TRBD2
CASSVVSGNEQFF	TGTGCCAGCAGCGTTGTTAGCGGCAATGAGCAGTTCTTC	TRBJ2-1	TRBV2	.	.
CASSITENTEAFF	TGTGCCAGTAGTATAACCGAGAACACTGAAGCTTTCTTT	TRBJ1-1	TRBV19	.	.
CATSRGGTARGDGYTF	TGTGCCACCAGCAGAGGGGGGACAGCTCGAGGAGATGGCTACACCTTC	TRBJ1-2	TRBV15	many	TRBD1
CASSSTGEGTDTQYF	TGTGCCAGCAGCTCGACAGGGGAGGGCACAGATACGCAGTATTTT	TRBJ2-3	TRBV28	.	TRBD1
CASREQGRYYGYTF	TGTGCCAGCAGGGAACAGGGAAGGTACTATGGCTACACCTTC	TRBJ1-2	TRBV6-1	few	.
CASSSRRDRSYGYTF	TGCGCCAGCAGTTCCCGAAGGGACAGATCGTATGGCTACACCTTC	TRBJ1-2	TRBV5-1	.	TRBD1
CASSGQRGGKAQYF	TGTGCCAGCAGCGGACAGCGGGGGGGCAAGGCCCAGTACTTC	TRBJ2-5	TRBV11-2	many	TRBD2
CASSVAGEVDQPQHF	TGTGCCAGCAGCGTAGCGGGTGAGGTCGATCAGCCCCAGCATTTT	TRBJ1-5	TRBV9	many	.
CASSVQRLGYTF	TGTGCCAGTAGTGTACAAAGGTTGGGCTACACCTTC	TRBJ1-2	TRBV19	.	.
CASSERRGTEAFF	TGTGCCAGCAGTGAAAGAAGGGGCACTGAAGCTTTCTTT	TRBJ1-1	TRBV2	.	.
CASSQDRYYPYEQYF	TGCGCCAGCAGCCAAGACAGGTATTACCCCTACGAGCAGTACTTC	TRBJ2-7	TRBV4-1	.	.
CASSWRQNNSPLHF	TGTGCCAGCAGTTGGCGGCAGAATAATTCACCCCTCCACTTT	TRBJ1-6	TRBV2	many	.
CASSTGTFYNEQFF	TGTGCCAGTAGTACTGGTACCTTCTACAATGAGCAGTTCTTC	TRBJ2-1	TRBV19	.	.